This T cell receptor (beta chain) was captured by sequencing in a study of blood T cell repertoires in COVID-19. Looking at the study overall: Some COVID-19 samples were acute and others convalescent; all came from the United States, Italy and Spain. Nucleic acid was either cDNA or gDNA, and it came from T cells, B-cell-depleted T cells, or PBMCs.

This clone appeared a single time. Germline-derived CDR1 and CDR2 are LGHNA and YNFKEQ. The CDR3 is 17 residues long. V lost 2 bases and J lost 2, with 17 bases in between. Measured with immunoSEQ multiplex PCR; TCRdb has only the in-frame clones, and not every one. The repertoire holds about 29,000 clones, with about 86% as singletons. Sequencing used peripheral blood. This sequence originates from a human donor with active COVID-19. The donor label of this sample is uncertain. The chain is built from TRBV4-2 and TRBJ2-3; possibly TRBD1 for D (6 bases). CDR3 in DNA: TGTGCCAGCAGCCAATCGGGATGGGGGCAGAACACAGATACGCAGTATTTT. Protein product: CASSQSGWGQNTDTQYF.